This T cell receptor beta chain derives from a study of a mutant IDH1 vaccine in newly diagnosed glioma. Regarding time point: week 11, during vaccination. In the vaccine, a single dose held 300 ug of the mutant IDH1 20-mer peptide, along with topical imiquimod. With regard to this clone: What it binds is unknown.

The V and J ends lost 4 bases and 2 bases, in that order; junction bases with no gene match: 11. Germline V lookup: CDR1 LGHNA, CDR2 YNFKEQ. The CDR3 is 17 residues long. The method was immunoSEQ multiplex PCR; TCRdb's version includes in-frame clones alone and lacks a portion of them. The data contain some 64,000 clones, about 81% of them seen just once; the ten biggest clones take up around 8.3%. The chain links TRBV4-2 to TRBJ2-3, with 8 bases matching TRBD1. This sequence was found in a woman between 45 and 60 years old with glioma. This specimen was PBMCs, taken from a glioma patient whose treatment included an IDH1 peptide vaccine. In nucleotides, the CDR3 is TGTGCCAGCAGCCCTTTGAGCCCAGGGGGCCCCACAGATACGCAGTATTTT. It specifies CASSPLSPGGPTDTQYF.